Described below is a single TCR beta chain sequence and its context. Its antigen remains unidentified. This entry is derived from a study of identical twins. General study points: Partly confounded zero-insertion analyses could result from invariant MAIT and iNKT cells.

Trimming took 3 bases from V and 6 from J; bases not matched to a gene: 5. The V gene's germline CDR1 is DFQATT and CDR2 SNEGSKA (reference sequence). The CDR3 is 13 residues long. TCRdb re-called the 5' RACE reads through MiXCR, storing one row per CDR3 protein. The sample yields around 1.7 million distinct CDR3 sequences, less than 35% seen once. V is TRBV20-1 and J is TRBJ2-3, with TRBD2 matching over 8 bases. The source of this sequence is a newborn girl in good health. Input material: cord blood. The CDR3 is CSARNSGADTQYF. The CDR3 DNA sequence: TGCAGTGCTAGGAATAGCGGGGCGGATACGCAGTATTTT.